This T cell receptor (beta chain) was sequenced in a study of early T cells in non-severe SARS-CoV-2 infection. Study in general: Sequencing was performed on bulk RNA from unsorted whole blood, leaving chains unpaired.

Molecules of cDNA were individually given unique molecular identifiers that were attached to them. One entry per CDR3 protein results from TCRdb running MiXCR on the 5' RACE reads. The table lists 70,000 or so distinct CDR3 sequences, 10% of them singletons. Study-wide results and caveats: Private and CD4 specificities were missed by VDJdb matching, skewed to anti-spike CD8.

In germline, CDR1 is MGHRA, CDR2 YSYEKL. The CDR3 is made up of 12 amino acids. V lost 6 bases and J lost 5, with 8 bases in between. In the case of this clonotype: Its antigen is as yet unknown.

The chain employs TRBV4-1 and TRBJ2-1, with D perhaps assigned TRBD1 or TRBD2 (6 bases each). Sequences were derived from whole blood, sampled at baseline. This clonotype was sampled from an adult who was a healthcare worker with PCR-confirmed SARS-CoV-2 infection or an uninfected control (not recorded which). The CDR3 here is CASREGDNEQFF. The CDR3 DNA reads TGCGCCAGCAGGGAGGGGGACAATGAGCAGTTCTTC.